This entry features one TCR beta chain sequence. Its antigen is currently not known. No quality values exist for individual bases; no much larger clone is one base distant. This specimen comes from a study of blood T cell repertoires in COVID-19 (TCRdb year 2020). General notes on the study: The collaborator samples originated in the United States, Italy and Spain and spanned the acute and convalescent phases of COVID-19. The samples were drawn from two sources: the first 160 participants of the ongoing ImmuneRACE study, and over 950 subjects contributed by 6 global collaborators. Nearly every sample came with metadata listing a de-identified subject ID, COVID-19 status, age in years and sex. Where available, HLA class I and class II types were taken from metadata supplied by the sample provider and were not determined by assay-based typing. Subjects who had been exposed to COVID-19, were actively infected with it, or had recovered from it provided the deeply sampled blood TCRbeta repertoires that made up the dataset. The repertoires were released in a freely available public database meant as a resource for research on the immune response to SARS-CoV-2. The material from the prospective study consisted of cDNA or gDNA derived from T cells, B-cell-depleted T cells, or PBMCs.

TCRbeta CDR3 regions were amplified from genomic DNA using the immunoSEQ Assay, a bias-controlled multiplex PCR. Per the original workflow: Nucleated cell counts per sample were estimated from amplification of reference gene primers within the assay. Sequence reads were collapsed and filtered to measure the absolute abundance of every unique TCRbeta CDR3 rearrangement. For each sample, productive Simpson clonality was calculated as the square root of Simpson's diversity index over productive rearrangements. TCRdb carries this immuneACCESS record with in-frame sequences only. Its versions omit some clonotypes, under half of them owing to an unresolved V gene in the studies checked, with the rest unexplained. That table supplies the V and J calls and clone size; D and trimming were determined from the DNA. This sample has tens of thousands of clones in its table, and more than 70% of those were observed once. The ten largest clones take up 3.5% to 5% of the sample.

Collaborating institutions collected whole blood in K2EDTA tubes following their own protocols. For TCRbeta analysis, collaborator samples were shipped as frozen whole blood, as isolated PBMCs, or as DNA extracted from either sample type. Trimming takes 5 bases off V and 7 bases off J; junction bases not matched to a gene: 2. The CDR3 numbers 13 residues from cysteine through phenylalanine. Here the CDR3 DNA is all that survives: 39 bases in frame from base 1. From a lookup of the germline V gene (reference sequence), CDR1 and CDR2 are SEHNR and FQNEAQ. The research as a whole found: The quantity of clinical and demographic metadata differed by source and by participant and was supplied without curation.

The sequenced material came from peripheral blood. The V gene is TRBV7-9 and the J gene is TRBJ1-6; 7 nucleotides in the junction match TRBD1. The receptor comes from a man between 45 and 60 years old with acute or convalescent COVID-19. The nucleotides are TGTGCCAGCAGCCTGGGACAGAATTCACCCCTCCACTTT. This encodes CASSLGQNSPLHF. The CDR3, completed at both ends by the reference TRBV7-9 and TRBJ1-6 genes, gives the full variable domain DTGVSQNPRHKITKRGQNVTFRCDPISEHNRLYWYRQTLGQGPEFLTYFQNEAQLEKSRLLSDRFSAERPKGSFSTLEIQRTEQGDSAMYLCASSLGQNSPLHFGNGTRLTVT.